The rows below give T cell receptor beta chains drawn from one sample of a study of T cell changes during pregnancy in multiple sclerosis. Sequenced by immunoSEQ multiplex PCR; TCRdb stores in-frame clones only, minus some. This sample has tens of thousands of clones, with roughly 91% found just once. The sequencing used CD8+ T cells from peripheral blood mononuclear cells, collected before pregnancy. The receptors come from a female donor with multiple sclerosis, enrolled in a pregnancy study. CDR3s leave out the opening cysteine and the closing phenylalanine or tryptophan.

>TRBJ2-1|TRBV7-6
ASSSGPGLGSNEQF
>TRBJ2-3|TRBV9
ASSELAGGFTDTQY
>TRBJ2-3|TRBV7-9
ASSLRTNTDTQY
>TRBJ1-2|TRBV19
ASSIGQGDGDGYT
>TRBJ2-3|TRBV6-1
ATGQDTDTQY
>TRBJ1-6|TRBV5-6
ASSLAGQDSYNSPLH
>TRBJ2-7|TRBV27
ASSWGLEQY
>TRBJ1-1|TRBV11-2
ASSYGGAGAFMNTEAF
>TRBJ2-3|TRBV2
ASRIGLQFSTDTQY
>TRBJ2-1|TRBV11-3
ASSPRWGHNEQF
>TRBJ1-2|TRBV15
ATSRDRGDYGYT
>TRBJ1-6|TRBV13
ASSQQGPNSPLH
>TRBJ2-3|TRBV9
ASSVSRTRGDTQY
>TRBJ2-1|TRBV4-1
ASSPGAGGGYEQF
>TRBJ1-1|TRBV28
ASSSTDGKAF
>TRBJ2-3|TRBV11-2
ASSLEAGDTQY
>TRBJ1-5|TRBV19
ASTLGDQPQH
>TRBJ1-3|TRBV4-1
ASSQGQGAGNTIY
>TRBJ2-2|TRBV7-9
ASRGADTGELF
>TRBJ2-1|TRBV4-1
ASSQGLDAYNEQF
>TRBJ1-1|TRBV19
ASSNQGAPHGDGDS
>TRBJ2-1|TRBV4-2
ASSLRGADEQF
>TRBJ2-1|TRBV4-1
ASSQANEQF
>TRBJ1-1|TRBV13
ASSLGTGYANTEAF
>TRBJ1-2|TRBV7-3
ASSPRTGGSNYGYT
>TRBJ2-3|TRBV13
ASSPTAGTQY
>TRBJ1-1|TRBV7-6
ASSAVPLTGDGTEAF
>TRBJ2-5|TRBV7-9
ASSSQGPETQY
>TRBJ1-3|TRBV11-3
ASNRGWAATSGNTIY
>TRBJ2-2|TRBV15
ATSRYTGGRVDTGELF
>TRBJ2-5|TRBV19
ASTRRGAGLETQY
>TRBJ2-2|TRBV5-1
ASSPGLAGEHSNTGELF
>TRBJ1-5|TRBV9
ASSVDGDQPQH
>TRBJ2-3|TRBV4-1
ASSQDTLLAKASDTQY
>TRBJ2-2|TRBV7-9
ASSSERNTGELF
>TRBJ2-7|TRBV10-3
AAGDYEQY
>TRBJ1-1|TRBV7-9
AELQGNTEAF
>TRBJ1-2|TRBV7-9
ASSLATGVGYT
>TRBJ2-1|TRBV6-4
ASSESAGGPGEQF
>TRBJ2-7|TRBV12-5
ASGSPRLAGGNEQY
>TRBJ2-1|TRBV9
ASGDGSSYNEQF
>TRBJ2-7|TRBV9
ASSGGLAGTTYEQY
>TRBJ2-3|TRBV13
ASSLAPSGGTDTQY
>TRBJ2-5|TRBV7-6
ASSRPLVISSGANQETQY
>TRBJ2-7|TRBV29-1
SVGRQPHEQY
>TRBJ2-7|TRBV5-8
ASSGEPEQY
>TRBJ2-1|TRBV11-2
ASSLAGGIVDEQF
>TRBJ1-2|TRBV5-6
ASGRGSSNYGYT
>TRBJ1-1|TRBV30
AWSVGEDTEAF
>TRBJ2-1|TRBV6-5
ASRYISGAYNEQF
>TRBJ2-7|TRBV30
AWSEGVYEQY
>TRBJ1-5|TRBV18
ASSTDRNSNQPQH
>TRBJ2-3|TRBV27
ASSFQLAGGADTQY